The rows below give T cell receptor beta chains drawn from one sample of a study of T cells in narcolepsy. Generated by immunoSEQ multiplex PCR, the TCRdb table keeps only in-frame clones and is missing some. The sample yields some 10,000 clones, just under 95% seen once. Sequencing was done on a sample of CD45RA- memory CD4+ T cells from PBMCs. The receptors come from a human donor with narcolepsy. Each CDR3 is given with its conserved first and last residue. Each record gives: J gene, clone size, CDR3 length, V gene, D gene, CDR3 DNA, CDR3 protein. The D gene is left open where the match is weak. Size is omitted from some rows. Given values are once, few, many or a class for expanded clones.

j_gene: TRBJ2-7
abundance: .
len: 15
v_gene: TRBV19
d_gene: TRBD2
CDR3nt: TGTGCCAGTAGTCCCGTGAGCGGGGCCTCCTACGAGCAGTACTTC
CDR3aa: CASSPVSGASYEQYF

j_gene: TRBJ1-2
abundance: .
len: 17
v_gene: TRBV18
d_gene: .
CDR3nt: TGTGCCAGCTCACCTACCCTAGCGGACAGCCGACACTATGGCTACACCTTC
CDR3aa: CASSPTLADSRHYGYTF

j_gene: TRBJ2-1
abundance: .
len: 16
v_gene: TRBV5-6
d_gene: .
CDR3nt: TGTGCCAGCAGCTTGGCGGGGAAAGGGGCTGAGGATGAGCAGTTCTTC
CDR3aa: CASSLAGKGAEDEQFF

j_gene: TRBJ1-1
abundance: few
len: 14
v_gene: TRBV21-1
d_gene: .
CDR3nt: TGTGCCCCTCATAGGGAGGGCTTGAACACTGAAGCTTTCTTT
CDR3aa: CAPHREGLNTEAFF

j_gene: TRBJ1-3
abundance: .
len: 17
v_gene: TRBV11-3
d_gene: .
CDR3nt: TGTGCCAGCAGCCCCCGTGTTTTTCGTCTCTCTGGAAACACCATATATTTT
CDR3aa: CASSPRVFRLSGNTIYF

j_gene: TRBJ2-7
abundance: .
len: 13
v_gene: TRBV13
d_gene: .
CDR3nt: TGTGCCAGTATTAAGGGGGGCCGCAACGAGCAGTACTTC
CDR3aa: CASIKGGRNEQYF

j_gene: TRBJ1-2
abundance: once
len: 13
v_gene: TRBV18
d_gene: .
CDR3nt: TGTGCCAGCTCACCAGCAGGAGACTATGGCTACACCTTC
CDR3aa: CASSPAGDYGYTF

j_gene: TRBJ2-7
abundance: .
len: 15
v_gene: TRBV6-5
d_gene: .
CDR3nt: TGTGCCAGCACCCGAACGGCGGTCCTCGCGTACGAGCAGTACTTC
CDR3aa: CASTRTAVLAYEQYF

j_gene: TRBJ2-3
abundance: .
len: 11
v_gene: TRBV27
d_gene: .
CDR3nt: TGTGCCAGCAGTCAGGCAGATACGCAGTATTTT
CDR3aa: CASSQADTQYF

j_gene: TRBJ2-1
abundance: once
len: 15
v_gene: TRBV5-1
d_gene: .
CDR3nt: TGCGCCAGCAGCTTGGCTAGCCCCCCTTACAATGAGCAGTTCTTC
CDR3aa: CASSLASPPYNEQFF